Each of the 15 T cell receptor beta chains below was sequenced from the same sample in a study of blood T cell repertoires in COVID-19. The data were produced by immunoSEQ multiplex PCR, yet TCRdb's version contains in-frame clones alone and is incomplete. The sample shows about 280,000 clones, roughly 80% of them seen only once. Sequencing was carried out using peripheral blood. These receptors were collected from a woman in her forties or fifties who had recovered from COVID-19.

Only a few counts were recorded for this clone. The chain combines TRBV7-9 with TRBJ2-7; 8 positions agree with TRBD2. Trimming cost V 5 bases and J 2 bases; bases outside gene matches: 14. CDR3 length: 17 residues. The V gene's germline CDR1 is SEHNR and CDR2 FQNEAQ (reference sequence). The CDR3 here is CASSLSIGSGKAYEQYF. The CDR3 coding sequence is TGTGCCAGCAGCCTCTCTATAGGTAGCGGGAAGGCCTACGAGCAGTACTTC.

This chain links TRBV6-5 with TRBJ2-5; D perhaps matches TRBD2 (7 bases). V gave up 3 bases and J gave up 5 bases, with 19 bases separating them. The CDR3 extends over 16 amino acids. Germline CDR1 reads MNHEY; CDR2 reads SVGAGI. CDR3 protein: CASSYTGGGGYETQYF. In nucleotides, the CDR3 is TGTGCCAGCAGTTATACCGGCGGGGGCGGGTATGAGACCCAGTACTTC.

This chain uses TRBV6-1 with TRBJ1-2; TRBD1 might be the D (5 bases). The V gene lost 0 bases and the J gene lost 6 bases, with 5 bases spanning the gap. The germline V gene encodes CDR1 MNHNS and CDR2 SASEGT. This CDR3 region has 12 residues. CDR3 amino acids: CASSEAGDGYTF. The CDR3 DNA follows: TGTGCCAGCAGTGAAGCAGGGGATGGCTACACCTTC.

This chain uses TRBV11-3 with TRBJ2-2; 8 bases are a match to TRBD1. The germline CDR1 and CDR2 sequences are SGHNT and YENEEA. V shed 5 bases, J shed 3 bases, and the junction held 17 bases outside the gene matches. The CDR3 totals 19 residues. CDR3 protein: CASSLGQGRGSGDTGELFF. The CDR3 nucleotides read TGTGCCAGCAGCCTTGGACAGGGAAGAGGGTCTGGTGACACCGGGGAGCTGTTTTTT.

This CDR3 reads CASSLDATGVNQPQHF. CDR3 coding DNA: TGTGCCAGCAGCTTAGACGCGACAGGGGTCAATCAGCCCCAGCATTTT. This chain joins TRBV7-8 and TRBJ1-5, with TRBD1 identical over 8 bases. This CDR3 spans 16 amino acids. Germline CDR1 and CDR2: SGHVS and FQNEAQ. V lost 1 base to trimming and J lost 3 bases; unmatched junction nucleotides: 5.

J is TRBJ2-3 and V is TRBV3-1 (or the pseudogene TRBV3-2); a possible D gene is TRBD1 (6 bases). The V and J ends lost 3 bases and 3 bases respectively, with 10 bases between them. CDR3 length: 14 amino acids. The V gene's germline CDR1 is LGHDT and CDR2 YNNKEL (reference sequence). CDR3 amino acids: CASSQGAATDTQYF. CDR3 in DNA: TGTGCCAGCAGCCAGGGGGCCGCGACAGATACGCAGTATTTT.

The chain employs TRBV28 and TRBJ1-2; 9 bases are shared with TRBD1. The junction had 8 bases not matched to a gene; V was cut back by 6 bases and J by 6 bases. The germline V gene encodes CDR1 MDHEN and CDR2 SYDVKM. The length of the CDR3 is 14 residues. This chain's CDR3 is CASRVTGGGNGYTF. The CDR3 region has the DNA TGTGCCAGCAGAGTTACAGGGGGCGGTAATGGCTACACCTTC.

The chain links TRBV5-1 to TRBJ2-7; 7 nucleotides align to TRBD1. In germline, CDR1 is SGHRS, CDR2 YFSETQ. CDR3 size: 14 residues. Trimming took 5 bases from V and 5 from J; bases not matched to a gene: 10. CDR3 sequence (DNA): TGCGCCAGCAGAGGTGTGACAGGGTCGGACGAGCAGTACTTC. Translating it yields CASRGVTGSDEQYF.

V gene TRBV19 combines with J gene TRBJ1-2, with D possibly TRBD1 on 5 matching bases. From germline, CDR1 is LNHDA and CDR2 SQIVND (reference sequence). This CDR3 region has 11 residues. V was shortened by 5 bases and J by 8 bases, with 9 bases between the two germline ends. The CDR3 sequence: CASSAYRGYTF. CDR3 DNA sequence: TGTGCCAGTAGTGCTTACAGGGGCTACACCTTC.

The CDR3 spells CASSGQGLAIDTQYF. As DNA, the CDR3 is TGTGCCAGCAGCGGACAGGGACTAGCGATAGATACGCAGTATTTT. The chain links TRBV9 to TRBJ2-3; the match to TRBD2 covers 10 bases. The germline CDR1 and CDR2 sequences are SGDLS and YYNGEE. The ends lost 3 bases at V and 5 bases at J; junction bases unmatched: 6. CDR3 length equals 15 residues.

The V gene is TRBV19, the J gene TRBJ2-7, with 9 bases identical to TRBD2. The CDR3 is 14 amino acids. V was clipped by 7 bases and J by 5 bases; unmatched bases: 9. Germline lookup yields CDR1 LNHDA and CDR2 SQIVND (reference sequence). CDR3 loop: CASTNSGSVDEQYF. In DNA, the CDR3 is TGTGCCAGTACCAATAGCGGGAGTGTCGACGAGCAGTACTTC.

The chain couples TRBV12-3 or TRBV12-4 to TRBJ2-1; D might be TRBD2 (5 bases). V lost 2 bases to trimming and J lost 9 bases, with 8 bases between them. The CDR3 is 12 amino acids. The CDR3 DNA sequence: TGTGCCAGCAGTTTATGGGCGGGTGAGCAGTTCTTC. Translating it yields CASSLWAGEQFF.

This clone was counted once. The chain couples TRBV7-6 to TRBJ2-7; 12 bases agree with TRBD2. Trimming cost V 6 bases and J 5 bases; bases outside gene matches: 2. Per germline, CDR1 SGHVS and CDR2 FNYEAQ. The CDR3 has 13 residues. This CDR3 is CASRGLAGHEQYF. The CDR3, as DNA: TGTGCCAGCAGAGGACTAGCGGGACACGAGCAGTACTTC. Filled out from reference TRBV7-6 and TRBJ2-7, the complete variable domain reads GAGVSQSPRYKVTKRGQDVALRCDPISGHVSLYWYRQALGQGPEFLTYFNYEAQQDKSGLPNDRFSAERPEGSISTLTIQRTEQRDSAMYRCASRGLAGHEQYFGPGTRLTVT.

The V and J genes are TRBV6-2 or TRBV6-3 and TRBJ2-1, with D possibly being TRBD1 (6 bases). V lost 0 bases, J lost 5 bases, and 11 bases lay in between. This CDR3 is built from 15 residues. Germline CDR1 and CDR2: MNHEY and SVGEGT. CDR3 residues: CASSYSQGHDNEQFF. The CDR3 coding sequence is TGTGCCAGCAGTTACTCCCAGGGGCATGACAATGAGCAGTTCTTC.

This clone was detected only a few times. The V and J genes are TRBV28 and TRBJ1-2; D gene unclear. From germline, CDR1 is MDHEN and CDR2 SYDVKM. V lost 5 bases, J lost 8 bases, and 12 bases lay in between. The CDR3 is made up of 12 amino acids. The CDR3 DNA is TGTGCCAGCAGTAGTGAGGGAGGGGGCTACACCTTC. This sequence encodes CASSSEGGGYTF.